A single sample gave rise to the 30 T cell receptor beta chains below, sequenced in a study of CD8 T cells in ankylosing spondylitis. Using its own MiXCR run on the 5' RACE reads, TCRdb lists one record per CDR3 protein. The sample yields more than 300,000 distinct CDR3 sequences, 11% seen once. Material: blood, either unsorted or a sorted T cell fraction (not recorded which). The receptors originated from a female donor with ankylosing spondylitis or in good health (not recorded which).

The CDR3 DNA reads TGCAGTGCTAGCAGGGTTGGAGTATCGGGCGAGACCCAGTACTTC. Translation gives CSASRVGVSGETQYF. The chain has TRBV20-1 and TRBJ2-5, with D possibly being TRBD1 (5 bases). The CDR3 extends over 15 amino acids. Germline CDR1 is DFQATT and CDR2 is SNEGSKA (reference sequence). V lost 3 bases, J lost 5 bases, and 19 bases lay in between.

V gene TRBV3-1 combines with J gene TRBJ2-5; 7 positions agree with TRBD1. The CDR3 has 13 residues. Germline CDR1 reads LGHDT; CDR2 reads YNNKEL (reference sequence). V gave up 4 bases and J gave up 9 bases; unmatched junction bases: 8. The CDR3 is CASSRPGQFSQYF. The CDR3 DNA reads TGTGCCAGCAGCCGACCGGGACAGTTTTCCCAGTACTTC.

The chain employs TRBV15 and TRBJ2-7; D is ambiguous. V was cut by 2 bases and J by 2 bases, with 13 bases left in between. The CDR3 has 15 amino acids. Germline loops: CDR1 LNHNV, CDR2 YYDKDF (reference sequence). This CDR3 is CATSRPTSQTYEQYF. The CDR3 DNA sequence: TGTGCCACCAGCAGACCTACTTCACAAACCTACGAGCAGTACTTC.

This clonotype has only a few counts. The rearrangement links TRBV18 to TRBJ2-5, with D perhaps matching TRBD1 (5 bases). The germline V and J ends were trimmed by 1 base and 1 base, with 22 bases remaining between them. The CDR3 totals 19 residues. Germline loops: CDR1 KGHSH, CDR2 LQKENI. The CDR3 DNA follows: TGTGCCAGCTCACCACTTCCCAATATAGGACAAAAGCCCCAAGAGACCCAGTACTTC. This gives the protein CASSPLPNIGQKPQETQYF.

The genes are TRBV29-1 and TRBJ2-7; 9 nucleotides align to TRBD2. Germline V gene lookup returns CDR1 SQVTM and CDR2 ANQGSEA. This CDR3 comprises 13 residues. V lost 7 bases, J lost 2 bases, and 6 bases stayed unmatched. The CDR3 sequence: CSATSGSTYEQYF. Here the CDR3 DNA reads TGCAGCGCGACTAGCGGCTCTACCTACGAGCAGTACTTC.

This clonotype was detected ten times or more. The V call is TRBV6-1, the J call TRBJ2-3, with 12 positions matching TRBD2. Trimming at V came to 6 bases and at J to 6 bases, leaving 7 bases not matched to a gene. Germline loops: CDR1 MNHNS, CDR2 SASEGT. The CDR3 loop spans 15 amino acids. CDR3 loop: CASRGLAGPSDTQYF. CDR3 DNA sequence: TGTGCCAGCAGGGGACTAGCGGGCCCCAGCGATACGCAGTATTTT.

The chain's CDR3 is CSALRGGKGETQYF. In DNA, the CDR3 is TGCAGCGCTCTACGTGGGGGGAAGGGAGAGACCCAGTACTTC. The chain couples TRBV29-1 to TRBJ2-5; a possible D gene is TRBD2 (6 bases). V lost 7 bases and J 4 bases, leaving 19 bases between the germline ends. The CDR3 is made up of 14 amino acids. Looked up from germline, CDR1 is SQVTM and CDR2 is ANQGSEA.

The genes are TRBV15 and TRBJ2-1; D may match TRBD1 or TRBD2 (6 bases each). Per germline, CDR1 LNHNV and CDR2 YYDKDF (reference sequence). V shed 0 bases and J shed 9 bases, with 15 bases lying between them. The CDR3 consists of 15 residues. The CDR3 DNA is TGTGCCACCAGCAGAGATCGCTCGGGGGCCCTTGAGCAGTTCTTC. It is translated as CATSRDRSGALEQFF.

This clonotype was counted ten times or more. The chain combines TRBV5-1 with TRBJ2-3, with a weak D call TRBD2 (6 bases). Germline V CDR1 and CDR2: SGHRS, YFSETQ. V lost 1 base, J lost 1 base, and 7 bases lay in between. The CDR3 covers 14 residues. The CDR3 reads CASSLRERTDTQYF. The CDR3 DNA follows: TGCGCCAGCAGCTTGCGGGAGCGCACAGATACGCAGTATTTT. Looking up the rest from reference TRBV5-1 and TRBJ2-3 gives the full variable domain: KAGVTQTPRYLIKTRGQQVTLSCSPISGHRSVSWYQQTPGQGLQFLFEYFSETQRNKGNFPGRFSGRQFSNSRSEMNVSTLELGDSALYLCASSLRERTDTQYFGPGTRLTVL.

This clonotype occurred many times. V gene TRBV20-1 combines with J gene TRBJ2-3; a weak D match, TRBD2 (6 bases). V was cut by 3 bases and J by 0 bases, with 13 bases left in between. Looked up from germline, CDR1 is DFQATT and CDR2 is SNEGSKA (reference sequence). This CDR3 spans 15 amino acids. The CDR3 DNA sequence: TGCAGTGCTAGGTGGGGAGCGGGTAGCACAGATACGCAGTATTTT. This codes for CSARWGAGSTDTQYF.

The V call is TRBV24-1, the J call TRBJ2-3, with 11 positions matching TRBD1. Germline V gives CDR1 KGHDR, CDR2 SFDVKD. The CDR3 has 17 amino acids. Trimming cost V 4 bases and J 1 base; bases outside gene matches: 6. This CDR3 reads CATSDVPGQGGTDTQYF. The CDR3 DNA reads TGTGCCACCAGTGACGTACCGGGACAGGGGGGCACAGATACGCAGTATTTT.

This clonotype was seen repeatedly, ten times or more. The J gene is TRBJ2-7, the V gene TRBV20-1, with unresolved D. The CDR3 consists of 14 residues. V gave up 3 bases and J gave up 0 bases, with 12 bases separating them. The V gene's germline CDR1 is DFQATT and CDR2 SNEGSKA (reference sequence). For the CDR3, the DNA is TGCAGTGCTAGGGCAGAGGTCGCCTCCTACGAGCAGTACTTC. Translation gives CSARAEVASYEQYF.

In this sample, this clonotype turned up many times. The CDR3 protein is CASSPGQINNSPLHF. Written as DNA, the CDR3 is TGTGCCAGCAGCCCGGGACAGATCAATAATTCACCCCTCCACTTT. The rearrangement joins TRBV7-2 to TRBJ1-6; 7 nucleotides align to TRBD1. There are 15 residues in the CDR3. CDR1 SGHTA and CDR2 FQGNSA come from the germline V gene. The V segment lost 5 bases and the J segment 5 bases; nucleotides outside the gene matches: 6.

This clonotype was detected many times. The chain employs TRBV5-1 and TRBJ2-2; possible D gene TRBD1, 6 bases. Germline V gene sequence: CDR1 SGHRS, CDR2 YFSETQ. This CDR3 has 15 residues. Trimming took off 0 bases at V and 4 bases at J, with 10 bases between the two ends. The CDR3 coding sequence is TGCGCCAGCAGCTTGGGCGGACAGTCCACCGGGGAGCTGTTTTTT. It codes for CASSLGGQSTGELFF.

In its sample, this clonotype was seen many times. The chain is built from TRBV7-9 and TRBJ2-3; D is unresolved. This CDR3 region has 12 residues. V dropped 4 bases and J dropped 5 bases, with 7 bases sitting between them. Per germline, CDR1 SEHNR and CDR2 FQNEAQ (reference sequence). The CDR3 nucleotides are TGTGCCAGCAGCTCCTTAATAGATACGCAGTATTTT. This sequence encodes CASSSLIDTQYF.

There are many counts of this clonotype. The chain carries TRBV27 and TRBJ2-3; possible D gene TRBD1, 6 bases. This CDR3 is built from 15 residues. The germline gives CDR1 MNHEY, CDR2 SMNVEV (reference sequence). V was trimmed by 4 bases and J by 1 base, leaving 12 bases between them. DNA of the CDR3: TGTGCCAGCAGTTATCGAGGGGGAGGCACAGATACGCAGTATTTT. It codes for CASSYRGGGTDTQYF.

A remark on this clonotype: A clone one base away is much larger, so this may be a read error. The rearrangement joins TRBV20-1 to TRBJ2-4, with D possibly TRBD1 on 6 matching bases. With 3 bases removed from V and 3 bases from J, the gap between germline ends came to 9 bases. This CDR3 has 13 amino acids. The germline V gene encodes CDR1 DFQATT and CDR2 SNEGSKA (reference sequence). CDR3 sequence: CSARDSSKNIQYF. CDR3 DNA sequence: TGCAGTGCTAGGGACAGCAGCAAAAACATTCAGTACTTC.

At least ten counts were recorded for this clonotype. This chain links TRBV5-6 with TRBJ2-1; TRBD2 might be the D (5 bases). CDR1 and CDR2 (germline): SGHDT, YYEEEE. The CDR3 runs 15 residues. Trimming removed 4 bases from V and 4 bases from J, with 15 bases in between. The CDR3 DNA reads TGTGCCAGCAGCGGTCGACGAGAGGGTTACAATGAGCAGTTCTTC. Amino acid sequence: CASSGRREGYNEQFF.

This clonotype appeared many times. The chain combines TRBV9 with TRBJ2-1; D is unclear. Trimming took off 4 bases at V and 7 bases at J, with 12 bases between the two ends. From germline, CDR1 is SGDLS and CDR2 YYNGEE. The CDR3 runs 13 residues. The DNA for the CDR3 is TGTGCCAGCAGCTACGGCGACGGGAATGAGCAGTTCTTC. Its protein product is CASSYGDGNEQFF.

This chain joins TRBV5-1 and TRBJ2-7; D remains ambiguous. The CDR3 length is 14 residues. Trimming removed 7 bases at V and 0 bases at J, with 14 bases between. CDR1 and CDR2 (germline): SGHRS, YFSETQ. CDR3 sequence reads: CASARLYPSYEQYF. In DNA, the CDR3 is TGCGCCAGCGCTAGGTTATACCCCTCCTACGAGCAGTACTTC.

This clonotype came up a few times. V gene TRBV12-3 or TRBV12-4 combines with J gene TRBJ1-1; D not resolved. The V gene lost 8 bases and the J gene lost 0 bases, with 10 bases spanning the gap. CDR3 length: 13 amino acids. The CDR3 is CASARALNTEAFF. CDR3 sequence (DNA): TGTGCCAGCGCCCGGGCCCTGAACACTGAAGCTTTCTTT.

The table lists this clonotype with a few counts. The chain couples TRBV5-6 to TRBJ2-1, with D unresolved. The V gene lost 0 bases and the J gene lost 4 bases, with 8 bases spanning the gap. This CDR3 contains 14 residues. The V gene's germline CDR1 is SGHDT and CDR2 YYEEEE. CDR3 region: CASSLGSNYNEQFF. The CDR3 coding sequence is TGTGCCAGCAGCTTGGGGTCAAATTACAATGAGCAGTTCTTC.

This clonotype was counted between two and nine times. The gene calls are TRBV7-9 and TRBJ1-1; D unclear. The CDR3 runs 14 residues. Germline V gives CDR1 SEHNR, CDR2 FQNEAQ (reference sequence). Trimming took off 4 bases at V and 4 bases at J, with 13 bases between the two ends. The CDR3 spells CASSSAAGLTEAFF. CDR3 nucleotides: TGTGCCAGCAGCTCAGCCGCGGGTCTCACTGAAGCTTTCTTT. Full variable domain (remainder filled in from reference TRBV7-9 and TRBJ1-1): DTGVSQNPRHKITKRGQNVTFRCDPISEHNRLYWYRQTLGQGPEFLTYFQNEAQLEKSRLLSDRFSAERPKGSFSTLEIQRTEQGDSAMYLCASSSAAGLTEAFFGQGTRLTVV.

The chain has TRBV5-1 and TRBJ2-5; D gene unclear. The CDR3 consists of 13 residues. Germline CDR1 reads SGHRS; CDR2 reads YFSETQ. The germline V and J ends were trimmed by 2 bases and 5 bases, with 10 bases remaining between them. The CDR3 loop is CASSFGIGETQYF. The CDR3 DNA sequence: TGCGCCAGCAGCTTTGGGATTGGGGAGACCCAGTACTTC.

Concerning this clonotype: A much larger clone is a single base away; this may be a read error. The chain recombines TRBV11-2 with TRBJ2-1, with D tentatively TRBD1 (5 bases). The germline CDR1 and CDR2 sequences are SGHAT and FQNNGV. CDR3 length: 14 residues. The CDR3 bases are TGTGCCAGCAGCTTGGGGCCAAATTACAATGAGCGGTTCTTC. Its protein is CASSLGPNYNERFF.

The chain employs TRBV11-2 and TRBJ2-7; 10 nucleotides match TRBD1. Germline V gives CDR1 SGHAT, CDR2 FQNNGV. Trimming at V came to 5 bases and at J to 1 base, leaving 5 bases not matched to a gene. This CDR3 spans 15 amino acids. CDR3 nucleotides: TGTGCCAGCAGCACGACAGGGGGCCAATCCTACGAGCAGTACTTC. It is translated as CASSTTGGQSYEQYF.

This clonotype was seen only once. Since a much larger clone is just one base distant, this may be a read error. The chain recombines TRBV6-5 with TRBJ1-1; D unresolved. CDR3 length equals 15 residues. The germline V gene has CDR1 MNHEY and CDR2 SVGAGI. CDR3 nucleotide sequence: TGTGCCAGCAGTTACTCAGGGTACATGAACTCTGAAGCTTTCTTT. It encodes CASSYSGYMNSEAFF.

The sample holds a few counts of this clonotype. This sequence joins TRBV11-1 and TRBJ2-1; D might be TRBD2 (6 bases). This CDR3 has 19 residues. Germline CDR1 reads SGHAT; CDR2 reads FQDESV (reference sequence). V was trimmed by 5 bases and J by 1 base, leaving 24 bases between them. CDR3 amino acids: CASSPVRAGSTGSYNEQFF. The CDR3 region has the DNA TGTGCCAGCAGCCCCGTCAGGGCGGGATCGACGGGATCCTACAATGAGCAGTTCTTC.

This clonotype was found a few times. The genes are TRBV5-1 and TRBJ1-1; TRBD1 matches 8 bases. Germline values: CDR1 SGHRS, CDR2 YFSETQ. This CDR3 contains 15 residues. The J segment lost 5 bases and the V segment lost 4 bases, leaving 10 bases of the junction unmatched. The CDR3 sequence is CASSQKTGGGTEAFF. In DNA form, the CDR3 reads TGCGCCAGCAGCCAGAAAACAGGGGGGGGGACTGAAGCTTTCTTT.

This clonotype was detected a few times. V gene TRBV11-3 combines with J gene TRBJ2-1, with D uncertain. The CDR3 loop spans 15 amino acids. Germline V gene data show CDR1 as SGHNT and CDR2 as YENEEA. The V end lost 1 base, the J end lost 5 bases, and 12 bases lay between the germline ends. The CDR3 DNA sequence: TGTGCCAGCAGCTTAGCCCCCGGGCCCGACAATGAGCAGTTCTTC. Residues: CASSLAPGPDNEQFF.